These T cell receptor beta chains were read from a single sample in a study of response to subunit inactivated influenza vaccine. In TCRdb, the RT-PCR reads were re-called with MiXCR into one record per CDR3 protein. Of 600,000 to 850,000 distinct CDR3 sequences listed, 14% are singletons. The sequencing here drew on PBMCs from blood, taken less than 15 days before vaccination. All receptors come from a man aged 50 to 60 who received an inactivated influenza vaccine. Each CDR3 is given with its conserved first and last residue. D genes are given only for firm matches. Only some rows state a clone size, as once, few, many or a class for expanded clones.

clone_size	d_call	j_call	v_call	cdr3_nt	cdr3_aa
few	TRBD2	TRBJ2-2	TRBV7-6	TGTGCCAGCAAATCCTCCGGGACTAGCTTTTCCGGGGAGCTGTTTTTT	CASKSSGTSFSGELFF
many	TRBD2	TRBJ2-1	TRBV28	TGTGCCAGCAGTCCTCTTGGACTAGCGGGACCCTACAATGAGCAGTTCTTC	CASSPLGLAGPYNEQFF
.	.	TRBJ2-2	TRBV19	TGTGCCAGTAGTATAGATACAGGGAACACCGGGGAGCTGTTTTTT	CASSIDTGNTGELFF
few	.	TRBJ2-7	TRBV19	TGTGCCAGTAGTCAGCGCTACAGGGTCTACGAGCAGTACTTC	CASSQRYRVYEQYF
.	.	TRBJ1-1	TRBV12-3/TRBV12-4	TGTGCCAGCAGTTTCCCCATTATGAACACTGAAGCTTTCTTT	CASSFPIMNTEAFF
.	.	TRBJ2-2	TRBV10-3	TGTGCCATCAACCGGTTGGGAGGGAACACCGGGGAGCTGTTTTTT	CAINRLGGNTGELFF
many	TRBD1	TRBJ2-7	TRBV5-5	TGTGCCAGCAGCTGGGGACAGGGGACCTACGAGCAGTACTTC	CASSWGQGTYEQYF
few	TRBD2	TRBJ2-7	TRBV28	TGTGCCAGCAGTACAGGGACTAGCGGGAGATACGCTTTC	CASSTGTSGRYAF
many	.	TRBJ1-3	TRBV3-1	TGTGCCAGCAGCCAAGGCATCACCGACGGCTCTGGAAACACCATATATTTT	CASSQGITDGSGNTIYF
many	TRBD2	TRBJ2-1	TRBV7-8	TGTGCCAGCAGCTTAGACCCGATAGCGGGTGAGCAGTTCTTC	CASSLDPIAGEQFF
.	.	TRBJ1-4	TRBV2	TGTGCCAGCATGGCAGGTACCTCCACTAATGAAAAACTGTTTTTT	CASMAGTSTNEKLFF
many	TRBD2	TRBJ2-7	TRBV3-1	TGCGCCAGCAGCCAAGGACGCGGGGGGGCATACGAGCAGTACTTC	CASSQGRGGAYEQYF
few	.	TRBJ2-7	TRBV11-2	TGTGCCAGCAGCTTAGTCCGGGGGTTATCCTACGAGCAGTACTTC	CASSLVRGLSYEQYF
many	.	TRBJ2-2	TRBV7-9	TGTGCCAGCAGCTTAGAAGGACAGAACACCGGGGAGCTGTTTTTT	CASSLEGQNTGELFF
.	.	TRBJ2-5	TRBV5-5	TGTGCCAGCAGCAAGACTAACCAAGAGACCCAGTACTTC	CASSKTNQETQYF
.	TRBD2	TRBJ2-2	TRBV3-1	TGTGCCAGCAGCCAACGGGAGGGTGCCACCGGGGAGCTGTTTTTT	CASSQREGATGELFF
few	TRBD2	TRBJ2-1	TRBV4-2	TGTGCCAGCAGCGCCGGGACTAGCGATTACAATGAGCAGTTCTTC	CASSAGTSDYNEQFF
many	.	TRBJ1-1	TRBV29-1	TGCAGCGTTGGGGGAACAGGGAAGTCAGACACTGAAGCTTTCTTT	CSVGGTGKSDTEAFF
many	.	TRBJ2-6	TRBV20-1	TGCAGTGCAAAGCTCCCAGGGGCTGGGGCCAACGTCCTGACTTTC	CSAKLPGAGANVLTF
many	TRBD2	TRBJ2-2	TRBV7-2	TGTGCCAGCAGCTTATCGGGGGGGCGCACCGGGGAGCTGTTTTTT	CASSLSGGRTGELFF
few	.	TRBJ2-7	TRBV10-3	TGTGCCACTGGGGCAGTTGAGGTCTCCTACGAGCAGTACTTC	CATGAVEVSYEQYF
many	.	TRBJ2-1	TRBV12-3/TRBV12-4	TGTGCCAGCAGTTTGCCCGCGGGAACTGATGAGCAGTTCTTC	CASSLPAGTDEQFF
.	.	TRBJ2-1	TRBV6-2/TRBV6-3	TGTGCCAGCAGTTACGGGGGGTCCCGTTACAATGAGCAGTTCTTC	CASSYGGSRYNEQFF
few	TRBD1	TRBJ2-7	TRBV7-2	TGTGCCAGCAGCAAACGGGACAGGGCGACCTACGAGCAGTACTTC	CASSKRDRATYEQYF
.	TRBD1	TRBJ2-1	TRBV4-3	TGCGCCAGCAGCCAAGAAAGGGACAGGGAGCAGTTCTTC	CASSQERDREQFF
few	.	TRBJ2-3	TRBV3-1	TGTGCCAGCAGCCAGATAAGGGGTCTCACAGATACGCAGTATTTT	CASSQIRGLTDTQYF
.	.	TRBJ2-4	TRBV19	TGTGCCAGTAGTTGGCCGGGGATGGGCAAAAACATTCAGTACTTC	CASSWPGMGKNIQYF
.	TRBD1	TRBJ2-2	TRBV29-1	TGCAGCGCCCGCTTCCCAGACAGGGGGCAGGACACCGGGGAGCTGTTTTTT	CSARFPDRGQDTGELFF
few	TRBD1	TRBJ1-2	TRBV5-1	TGCGCCAGCAGCGTCGGACAGGGTGGTGGCTACACCTTC	CASSVGQGGGYTF
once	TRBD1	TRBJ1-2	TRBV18	TGTGCCAGCTCACCACCGGGACAGGGGGTAAATGGCTACACCTTC	CASSPPGQGVNGYTF
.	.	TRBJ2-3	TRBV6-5	TGTGCCAGCAGTTACTCCGGTCCCGGGACTAGCACAGATACGCAGTATTTT	CASSYSGPGTSTDTQYF
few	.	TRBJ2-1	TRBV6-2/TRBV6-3	TGTGCCAGCAGTACCCCCGACTCCCCGCCCACTTACAATGAGCAGTTCTTC	CASSTPDSPPTYNEQFF
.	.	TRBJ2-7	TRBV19	TGTGCCAGTAGTAGGCGATCCGGGACGCCACCCTACGAGCAGTACTTC	CASSRRSGTPPYEQYF
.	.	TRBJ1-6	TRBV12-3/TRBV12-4	TGTGCCAGCAGTCAACAGGGTTGGAATTCACCCCTCCACTTT	CASSQQGWNSPLHF
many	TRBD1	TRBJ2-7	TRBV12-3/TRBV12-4	TGTGCCAGCAGTTTGGACAGGGAGACCTACGAGCAGTACTTC	CASSLDRETYEQYF
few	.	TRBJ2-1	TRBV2	TGTGCCAGCAGTGATGGTATAGCTGTGAACAATGAGCAGTTCTTC	CASSDGIAVNNEQFF
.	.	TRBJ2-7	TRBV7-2	TGTGCCAGCAGCTTATACGGTGTCGACGAGCAGTACTTC	CASSLYGVDEQYF
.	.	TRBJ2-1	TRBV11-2	TGTGCCAGCAGCTTTGCGACCCTAGAGCAGTTCTTC	CASSFATLEQFF
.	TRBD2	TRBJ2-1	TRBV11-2	TGTGCCAGCAGCTTAAGGGGGACTAGCGGGAGAATTTACAATGAGCAGTTCTTC	CASSLRGTSGRIYNEQFF
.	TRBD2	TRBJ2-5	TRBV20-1	TGCAGTGCCCAACTAGCGGGAGAAGAGACCCAGTACTTC	CSAQLAGEETQYF
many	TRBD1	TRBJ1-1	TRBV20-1	TGCAGTGCTCCGGGACAGGGACCGAACACTGAAGCTTTCTTT	CSAPGQGPNTEAFF
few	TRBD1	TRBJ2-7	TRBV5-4	TGTGCCAGCAGCTCTTCAGGGGGCCCTTCGAACGAGCAGTACTTC	CASSSSGGPSNEQYF
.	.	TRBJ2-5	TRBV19	TGTGCCAGTAGTAGGATGCACAGGGGTATGGCGGGACTGGAGACCCAGTACTTC	CASSRMHRGMAGLETQYF
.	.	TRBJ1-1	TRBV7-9	TGTGCCAGCAGCTTAGCGACAGGAGGGACTGAAGTTTTCTTT	CASSLATGGTEVFF
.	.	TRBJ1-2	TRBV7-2	TGTGCCAGCAGCTTAGATGTTGGCTACACCTTC	CASSLDVGYTF
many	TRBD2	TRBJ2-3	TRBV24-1	TGTGCCACCAGTGATTTTGGGGACGGGGGAGGGCCTGGTTTCGCAGATACGCAGTATTTT	CATSDFGDGGGPGFADTQYF